This paragraph covers one TCR beta chain sequence. In its sample, this clonotype was seen many times. Its target antigen remains unknown. Base qualities were left out, and no much larger clone turns up one base away. The library was obtained by RT-PCR. Sequenced using an Illumina HiSeq 2500. The public sequencing data were trimmed at Q25 with fastp and processed into clonotypes with MiXCR by TCRdb, which kept only in-frame beta chains. Rows matching on CDR3 protein sequence are summarized as one entry with the most common DNA and genes. The sample yields under 550,000 distinct CDR3 sequences; 6.5% to 8% were counted once. The ten largest clones capture over 10% of the sample. The sample originates from a study of response to subunit inactivated influenza vaccine (dated by TCRdb to about 2018). Regarding the study in general: Deep quantitative T cell receptor repertoire profiling was used in the study to track responses to a trivalent subunit inactivated influenza vaccine.

Paper-wide results and their limitations: The authors suggested that each seasonal influenza vaccination may recruit only a limited number of new T cells.

CDR1 and CDR2, per the germline V gene, are LGHNA and YNFKEQ. There are 16 amino acids in the CDR3, from cysteine to phenylalanine inclusive. Only the CDR3 portion is preserved as DNA: 48 bases, with reading frame beginning at the first base. V is reduced by 1 base and J by 1 base, leaving a spacing of 11 bases between them. This clonotype was obtained from a man between 50 and 75 years old who received an inactivated influenza vaccine. Donor details come from another sample of the same person, matched by shared clones. The material was PBMCs from blood, obtained around 25 months after vaccination. The sequence is built from TRBV4-2 and TRBJ1-5; a tentative D match to TRBD1 spans 5 bases. The bases are TGTGCCAGCAGCCAAGGCGGCGGGGGAAGCAATCAGCCCCAGCATTTT. Its translation is CASSQGGGGSNQPQHF.